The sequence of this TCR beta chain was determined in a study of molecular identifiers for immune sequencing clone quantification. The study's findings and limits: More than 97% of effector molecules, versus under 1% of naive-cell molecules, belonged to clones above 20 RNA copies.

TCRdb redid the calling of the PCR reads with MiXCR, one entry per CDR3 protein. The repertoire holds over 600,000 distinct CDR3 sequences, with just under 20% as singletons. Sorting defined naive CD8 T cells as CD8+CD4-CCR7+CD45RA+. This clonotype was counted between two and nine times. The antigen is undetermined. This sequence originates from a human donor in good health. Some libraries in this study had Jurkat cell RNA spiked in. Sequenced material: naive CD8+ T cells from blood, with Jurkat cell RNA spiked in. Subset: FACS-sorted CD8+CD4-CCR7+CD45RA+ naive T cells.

CDR3 nucleotides: TGCGCCAGCAGCCAAGACTTCCCCGGGACAGGGGGAATCTACGAGCAGTACTTC. Residues: CASSQDFPGTGGIYEQYF. The rearrangement uses TRBV4-3 and TRBJ2-7, with 11 nucleotides matching TRBD1. V was pared by 0 bases and J by 3 bases, with 10 bases of the junction left unmatched. CDR1 LGHNA and CDR2 YSLEER come from the germline V gene. The CDR3 totals 18 residues.